A selection of T cell receptor beta chains follows, all from one sample in a study of a mutant IDH1 vaccine in newly diagnosed glioma. This table comes from immunoSEQ multiplex PCR, and its TCRdb copy is limited to in-frame clones, with some not included. The sample gives roughly 32,000 clones, around 83% of which show up once; 9% is in the top ten. The sequences come from peripheral blood mononuclear cells (PBMCs), collected from a glioma patient treated with radiotherapy, temozolomide or both. The receptors were gathered from a man aged 50 to 59 with glioma. Some clones in this sample may be carry-over from other donors' samples. CDR3s include the opening cysteine and the closing phenylalanine or tryptophan.

CDR3 protein,V gene,J gene
CASSLGRGNTIYF,TRBV19,TRBJ1-3
CASSLRQSNEKLFF,TRBV7-9,TRBJ1-4
CASSPGLAGTYEQYF,TRBV5-6,TRBJ2-7
CASSLGDGGPYTDTQYF,TRBV11-2,TRBJ2-3
CASSDTPSNQPQHF,TRBV18,TRBJ1-5
CASQRTAPLNTEAFF,TRBV28,TRBJ1-1
CASSRQGSGEQYF,TRBV5-6,TRBJ2-7
CASSQVAGGNNEQFF,TRBV4-2,TRBJ2-1
CASGRLAGGMRDEQFF,TRBV27,TRBJ2-1
CSARSRNEAFF,TRBV20-1,TRBJ1-1
CASAITGGETQYF,TRBV11-2,TRBJ2-5
CASSLTGNEKLFF,TRBV7-9,TRBJ1-4
CASSLEAGAEETQYF,TRBV5-1,TRBJ2-5
CASSLAGSRDGYTF,TRBV28,TRBJ1-2
CASSRQRGANVLTF,TRBV4-3,TRBJ2-6
CASSTSGRELDTQYF,TRBV25-1,TRBJ2-3
CASRTDREMYNEQFF,TRBV5-4,TRBJ2-1
CASSTIAGSYNEQFF,TRBV9,TRBJ2-1
CAISESRGYSGTGELFF,TRBV10-3,TRBJ2-2
CASSKGQKGDEAFF,TRBV7-9,TRBJ1-1
CASSEYGGRNGYTF,TRBV25-1,TRBJ1-2
CASSPTGGTTGELFF,TRBV7-2,TRBJ2-2
CASSVTGHGYTF,TRBV5-1,TRBJ1-2
CASSLYGGGTYEQYF,TRBV27,TRBJ2-7
CASSPPPGRSSYEQYF,TRBV2,TRBJ2-7
CASSLSPGTSANNEQFF,TRBV28,TRBJ2-1
CASSPPGVYEQYF,TRBV6-6,TRBJ2-7
CAWSFGGAVETQYF,TRBV30,TRBJ2-5
CASQPTGNQPQHF,TRBV6-1,TRBJ1-5
CASSGEGWGHNEQFF,TRBV9,TRBJ2-1
CASSLGDGNSPLHF,TRBV5-6,TRBJ1-6
CASSSRRGATYEQYF,TRBV7-9,TRBJ2-7
CASRGPADRSSYNSPLHF,TRBV2,TRBJ1-6
CSVGGGLQETQYF,TRBV29-1,TRBJ2-5
CASRSRSDSGRQYF,TRBV19,TRBJ2-7
CASSAISEQYF,TRBV25-1,TRBJ2-7
CASSHAPGTSGGNGDTQYF,TRBV19,TRBJ2-3
CASSQVGFREGTDTQYF,TRBV4-1,TRBJ2-3
CASSLTSGNTDTQYF,TRBV7-9,TRBJ2-3
CASSFPGHLLNQPQHF,TRBV12-1,TRBJ1-5
CASSSLATDTQYF,TRBV5-1,TRBJ2-3